One and the same sample provided the 6 T cell receptor beta chains below, sequenced in a study of human T cells and chemical hapten exposure. Each CDR3 protein gets one entry after TCRdb re-called the RACE reads with MiXCR. In the table there are about 160,000 distinct CDR3 sequences, about a quarter of which are singletons. Time point given: patch test 3, about 24 weeks after DPC sensitization. Noted treatment: therapeutic diphenylcyclopropenone sensitization with weekly scalp DPC. The sample was whole blood, taken in connection with sensitization to the hapten diphenylcyclopropenone (DPC). The source of these receptors is a woman aged 18-30 years with alopecia areata. Some clones in this sample may be carry-over from other donors' samples.

The sample holds a few counts of this clonotype. J is TRBJ2-7 and V is TRBV12-3 or TRBV12-4; 8 positions agree with TRBD2. Unmatched junction bases numbered 4, after V lost 6 bases and J lost 0 bases. The CDR3 spans 14 residues. CDR3 sequence: CASSSGGASYEQYF. The CDR3 nucleotides are TGTGCCAGCAGCTCGGGGGGGGCCTCCTACGAGCAGTACTTC.

CDR3 protein: CASSVGSLGNTGELFF. The DNA for the CDR3 is TGTGCCAGCAGCGTAGGATCCCTAGGAAACACCGGGGAGCTGTTTTTT. J is TRBJ2-2 and V is TRBV9; D gene unclear. V was pared by 0 bases and J by 2 bases, with 11 bases between. The germline CDR1 and CDR2 sequences are SGDLS and YYNGEE. The CDR3 totals 16 residues.

This clonotype was recorded many times. The chain links TRBV6-5 to TRBJ2-5, with D maybe TRBD2 (6 bases). The CDR3 is 14 amino acids. The germline CDR1 and CDR2 sequences are MNHEY and SVGAGI. With 6 bases removed from V and 3 bases from J, the gap between germline ends came to 14 bases. CDR3 nucleotide sequence: TGTGCCAGCAGCCACGGGACTCCTGAAGAGACCCAGTACTTC. Its translation: CASSHGTPEETQYF.

This clonotype has ten or more counts. The chain recombines TRBV20-1 with TRBJ2-7, with D hard to call. The ends were cut back, 3 bases at V and 2 bases at J, with 14 bases in the middle. The CDR3 runs 14 residues. Looked up from germline, CDR1 is DFQATT and CDR2 is SNEGSKA (reference sequence). DNA for the CDR3: TGCAGTGCTAGCCTGCCGTACCGTCCCTACGAGCAGTACTTC. As protein: CSASLPYRPYEQYF.

This clonotype came up many times. V is TRBV4-2 and J is TRBJ2-2, with 13 bases matching TRBD2. The J segment lost 5 bases and the V segment lost 0 bases, leaving 6 bases of the junction unmatched. The CDR3 totals 18 residues. Germline CDR1 and CDR2: LGHNA and YNFKEQ. In nucleotides, the CDR3 is TGTGCCAGCAGCCAAGACCGACTAGCGGGGGGCGGGACCGGGGAGCTGTTTTTT. It encodes CASSQDRLAGGGTGELFF.

The chain is built from TRBV15 and TRBJ2-5, with D possibly being TRBD2 (5 bases). V shed 4 bases and J shed 1 base, with 7 bases lying between them. CDR1 is LNHNV, CDR2 YYDKDF, per germline (reference sequence). This CDR3 has 13 amino acids. The chain's CDR3 is CATSNGLQETQYF. In DNA, the CDR3 is TGTGCCACCAGCAACGGACTCCAAGAGACCCAGTACTTC.